Only a few counts were recorded for the clone carrying this T cell receptor (beta chain). The antigen remains unidentified. From germline, CDR1 is SGDLS and CDR2 YYNGEE. The J segment lost 5 bases and the V segment lost 0 bases, leaving 4 bases of the junction unmatched. This CDR3 is 15 amino acids long. This specimen comes from a study of cytomegalovirus exposure and HLA in healthy donors. Study as a whole: Earlier, 150 million to 200 million T cells were analyzed, and some 120 million unique TCR beta sequences were found among them.

Unrecorded immune exposure was likely among donors, who were nominally healthy when sampled. The PCR made use of 60 Vbeta and 13 Jbeta primers. In the original processing: Per a later analysis, the number of unique TCR beta chains was about 80 million, of which around 10 million were shared. The data were produced by immunoSEQ multiplex PCR, yet TCRdb's version contains in-frame clones alone and is incomplete. V, J and clone size were drawn from that table, and D and trimming were deduced from the DNA. The table shows some 110,000 clones, with roughly three quarters occurring only once. Whole-study results and caveats: Most CMV-associated TCR beta chains appeared HLA-restricted in a later analysis.

The genes are TRBV9 and TRBJ1-4; 7 positions agree with TRBD1. Sequencing was performed on PBMCs. This receptor was obtained from a young man in good health and CMV-seronegative. The DNA of the CDR3 is TGTGCCAGCAGCGTAGGGGACAGCACGAATGAAAAACTGTTTTTT. Its protein is CASSVGDSTNEKLFF.